This T cell receptor beta chain was obtained from a study of regulatory T cells in long-lasting Graves disease. Study summary: Antithyroid drugs had been given to newly diagnosed Graves' patients for under 3 months.

The germline V gene encodes CDR1 SGHAT and CDR2 FQNNGV. Germline trimming cut 5 bases from V and 8 bases from J; bases unmatched to any gene: 14. The CDR3 runs 16 residues. Noted time point: newly diagnosed GD, antithyroid drugs for less than 3 months. The TCR library used RNA extracted from PBMCs. Notes on this clonotype: A far larger clone is one base from this, pointing to a likely read error.

Arm-PCR of CDR3 regions and iRepertoire HTBI primers were the basis on which TCR beta libraries were built. Using its own MiXCR run on the multiplex PCR reads, TCRdb lists one record per CDR3 protein. The sample records a few hundred thousand distinct CDR3 sequences, roughly 18% being singletons. The same sample was also studied in work on T cells in Graves' hyperthyroidism and ophthalmopathy.

This material consisted of peripheral blood mononuclear cells (PBMCs), taken at new diagnosis, from a patient treated with antithyroid drugs. V and J are TRBV11-2 and TRBJ2-3; 9 bases map to TRBD2. The sequence derives from a woman aged 30 to 39 with Graves disease. The CDR3 region is CASSPLASGVSGTQYF. The CDR3 coding sequence is TGTGCCAGCAGCCCCCTGGCTAGCGGGGTGTCGGGTACGCAGTATTTT.